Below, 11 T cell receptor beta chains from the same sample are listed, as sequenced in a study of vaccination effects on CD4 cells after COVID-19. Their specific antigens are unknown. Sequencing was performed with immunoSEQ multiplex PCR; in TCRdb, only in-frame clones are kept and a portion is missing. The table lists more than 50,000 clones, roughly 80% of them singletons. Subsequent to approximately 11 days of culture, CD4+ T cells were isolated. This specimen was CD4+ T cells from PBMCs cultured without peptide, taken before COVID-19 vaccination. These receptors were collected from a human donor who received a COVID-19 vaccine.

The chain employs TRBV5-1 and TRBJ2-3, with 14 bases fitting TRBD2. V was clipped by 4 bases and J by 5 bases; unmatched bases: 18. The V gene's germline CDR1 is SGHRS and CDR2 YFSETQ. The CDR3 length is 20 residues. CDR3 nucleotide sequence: TGCGCCAGCAGCATACGGGACATCGGACTAGCGGGGGGCACCAGAGATACGCAGTATTTT. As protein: CASSIRDIGLAGGTRDTQYF.

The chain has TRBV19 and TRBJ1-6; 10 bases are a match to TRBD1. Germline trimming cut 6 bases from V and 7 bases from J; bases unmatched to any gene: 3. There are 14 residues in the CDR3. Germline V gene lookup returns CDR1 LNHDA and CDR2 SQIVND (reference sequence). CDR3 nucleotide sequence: TGTGCCAGTAGGGACAGGGGGAAGAATTCACCCCTCCACTTT. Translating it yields CASRDRGKNSPLHF.

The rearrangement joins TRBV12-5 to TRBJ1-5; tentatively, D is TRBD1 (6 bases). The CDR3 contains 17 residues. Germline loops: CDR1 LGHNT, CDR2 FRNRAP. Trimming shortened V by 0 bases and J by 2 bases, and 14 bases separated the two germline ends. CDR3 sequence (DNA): TGTGCTAGTGGTTTGGTAAATGACAGGTCGGGCAATCAGCCCCAGCATTTT. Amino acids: CASGLVNDRSGNQPQHF.

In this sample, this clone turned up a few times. CDR3 region: CASSLGAAVTLYNSPLHF. DNA of the CDR3: TGTGCCAGCAGCTTAGGGGCAGCCGTAACCCTTTATAATTCACCCCTCCACTTT. The gene calls are TRBV7-2 and TRBJ1-6; D remains ambiguous. The CDR3 has 18 amino acids. Trimming removed 1 base from V and 4 bases from J, with 17 bases in between. Germline assignment: CDR1 SGHTA and CDR2 FQGNSA.

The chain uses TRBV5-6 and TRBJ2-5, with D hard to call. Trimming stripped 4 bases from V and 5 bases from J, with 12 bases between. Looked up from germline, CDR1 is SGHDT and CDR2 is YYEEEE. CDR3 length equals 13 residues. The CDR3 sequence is CASSLPLLETQYF. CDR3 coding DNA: TGTGCCAGCAGCCTCCCCCTTCTGGAGACCCAGTACTTC.

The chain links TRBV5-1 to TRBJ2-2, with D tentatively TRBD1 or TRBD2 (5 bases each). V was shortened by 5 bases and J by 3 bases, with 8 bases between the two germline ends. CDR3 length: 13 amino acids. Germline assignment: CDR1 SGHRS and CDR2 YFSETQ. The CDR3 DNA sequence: TGCGCCAGCAGGAGAGGGGACACCGGGGAGCTGTTTTTT. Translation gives CASRRGDTGELFF.

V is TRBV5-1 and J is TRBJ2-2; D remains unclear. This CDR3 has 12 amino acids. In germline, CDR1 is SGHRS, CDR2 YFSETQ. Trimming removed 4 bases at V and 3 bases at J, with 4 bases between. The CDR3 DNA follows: TGCGCCAGCAGCCGAGACACCGGGGAGCTGTTTTTT. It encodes CASSRDTGELFF. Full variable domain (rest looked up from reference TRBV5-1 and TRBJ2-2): KAGVTQTPRYLIKTRGQQVTLSCSPISGHRSVSWYQQTPGQGLQFLFEYFSETQRNKGNFPGRFSGRQFSNSRSEMNVSTLELGDSALYLCASSRDTGELFFGEGSRLTVL.

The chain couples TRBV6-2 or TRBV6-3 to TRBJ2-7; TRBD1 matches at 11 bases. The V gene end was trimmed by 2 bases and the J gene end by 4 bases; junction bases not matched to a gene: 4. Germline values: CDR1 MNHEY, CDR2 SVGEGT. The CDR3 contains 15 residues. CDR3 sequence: CASSYLGTGGYEQYV. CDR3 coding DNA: TGTGCCAGCAGTTACCTCGGGACAGGGGGGTACGAGCAGTACGTC.

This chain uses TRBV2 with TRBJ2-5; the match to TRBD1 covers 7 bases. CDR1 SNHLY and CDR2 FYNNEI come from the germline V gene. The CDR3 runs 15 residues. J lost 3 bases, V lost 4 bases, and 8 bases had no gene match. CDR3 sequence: CASSGSGQPEETQYF. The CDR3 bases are TGTGCCAGCAGTGGATCGGGACAGCCGGAAGAGACCCAGTACTTC.

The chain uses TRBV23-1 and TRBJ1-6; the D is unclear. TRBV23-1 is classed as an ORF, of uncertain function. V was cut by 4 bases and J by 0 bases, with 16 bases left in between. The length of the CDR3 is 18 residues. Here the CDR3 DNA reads TGCGCCAGCAGTCCAGAGACTTATTATCGCTCCTATAATTCACCCCTCCACTTT. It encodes CASSPETYYRSYNSPLHF.

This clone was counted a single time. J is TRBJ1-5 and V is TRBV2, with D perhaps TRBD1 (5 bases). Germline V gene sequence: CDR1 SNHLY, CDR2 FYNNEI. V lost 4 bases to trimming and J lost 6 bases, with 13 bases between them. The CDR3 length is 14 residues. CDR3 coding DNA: TGTGCCAGCAGTGGGCAGGGAGGGGTTCAGCCCCAGCATTTT. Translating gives CASSGQGGVQPQHF.